This passage covers 27 T cell receptor beta chains from one sample sequenced in a study of cytomegalovirus exposure and HLA in healthy donors. PCR employed 60 Vbeta and 13 Jbeta primers. Clones were sequenced by immunoSEQ multiplex PCR, and TCRdb holds only the in-frame ones, with some missing. The repertoire consists of over 200,000 clones, with roughly 84% occurring once and the leading ten covering roughly 1.3%. Sequencing was carried out using PBMCs. These TCRs come from a human donor in good health.

The J gene is TRBJ2-1, the V gene TRBV7-6; TRBD2 is a possible D gene (5 bases). Between the trimmed V and J ends, which lost 1 base and 9 bases, there was a span of 7 bases. In germline, CDR1 is SGHVS, CDR2 FNYEAQ. The CDR3 is made up of 12 amino acids. CDR3: CASSLGGSEQFF. CDR3 nucleotides: TGTGCCAGCAGCTTAGGCGGGTCTGAGCAGTTCTTC.

The V call is TRBV27, the J call TRBJ2-5; 10 positions agree with TRBD1. This CDR3 has 16 amino acids. V was clipped by 5 bases and J by 7 bases; unmatched bases: 13. Germline V lookup: CDR1 MNHEY, CDR2 SMNVEV (reference sequence). CDR3 sequence reads: CASSKTTGQGVGTQYF. The CDR3 DNA is TGTGCCAGCAGTAAAACTACCGGACAGGGGGTCGGGACCCAGTACTTC.

This rearrangement joins TRBV29-1 to TRBJ2-6; D may be TRBD2 (7 bases). Germline CDR1 SQVTM, CDR2 ANQGSEA. The V and J ends lost 4 bases and 0 bases respectively, with 16 bases between them. CDR3 length: 17 residues. The CDR3 protein is CSVGGGTGSSGANVLTF. The CDR3 nucleotides read TGCAGCGTTGGGGGGGGTACAGGGAGCTCTGGGGCCAACGTCCTGACTTTC. The full variable domain, its missing parts supplied by reference TRBV29-1 and TRBJ2-6, is SAVISQKPSRDICQRGTSLTIQCQVDSQVTMMFWYRQQPGQSLTLIATANQGSEATYESGFVIDKFPISRPNLTFSTLTVSNMSPEDSSIYLCSVGGGTGSSGANVLTFGAGSRLTVL.

The chain carries TRBV5-6 and TRBJ2-3; 7 bases map to TRBD1. V shed 2 bases and J 7 bases; nucleotides not matched to a gene: 10. CDR3 length: 15 amino acids. Germline V gives CDR1 SGHDT, CDR2 YYEEEE. The CDR3 reads CASSFAKDRQHTQYF. The CDR3 DNA is TGTGCCAGCAGCTTCGCCAAGGACAGGCAGCATACGCAGTATTTT.

The J gene is TRBJ1-4, the V gene TRBV7-2; D might be TRBD1 (6 bases). This CDR3 contains 15 residues. Trimming removed 6 bases at V and 7 bases at J, with 18 bases between. The germline gives CDR1 SGHTA, CDR2 FQGNSA. The CDR3 region is CASRHTGGVGEKLFF. The CDR3 DNA sequence: TGTGCCAGCAGACATACGGGGGGCGTCGGTGAAAAACTGTTTTTT.

The rearrangement joins TRBV18 to TRBJ2-1; the match to TRBD2 covers 10 bases. The CDR3 spans 16 residues. Germline CDR1 is KGHSH and CDR2 is LQKENI. With V trimmed by 6 bases and J by 5 bases, 10 bases remained unmatched. The CDR3 DNA is TGTGCCAGCTCTCCGAGCCTAGCGGGAGATCACAATGAGCAGTTCTTC. This translates into CASSPSLAGDHNEQFF.

The count of this clone is one. The chain links TRBV6-5 to TRBJ2-5; 9 bases map to TRBD1. The J call may not be correct, given that the DNA end is closer to TRBJ2-7. Germline CDR1 MNHEY, CDR2 SVGAGI. CDR3 length: 15 residues. CDR3 sequence reads: CASSSNRDRAYEQYF. For the CDR3, the DNA is TGTGCCAGCAGTTCCAACCGGGACAGGGCCTACGAGCAGTACTTC.

The chain joins TRBV5-4 to TRBJ2-5; D is possibly TRBD1 (5 bases). Trimming left V 0 bases short and J 0 bases short, with 6 bases between. Per the germline V gene, CDR1 is SGHNT and CDR2 is YYREEE (reference sequence). The CDR3 runs 14 residues. CDR3 amino acids: CASSLAGYQETQYF. CDR3 DNA sequence: TGTGCCAGCAGCTTGGCAGGGTACCAAGAGACCCAGTACTTC.

The rearrangement uses TRBV5-5 and TRBJ1-5, with D hard to call. This CDR3 contains 15 residues. Trimming took off 4 bases at V and 3 bases at J, with 14 bases between the two ends. CDR1 is SGHKS and CDR2 is YYEKEE in the germline V gene (reference sequence). The CDR3 is CASSRDFPLNQPQHF. The CDR3 DNA is TGTGCCAGCAGCCGCGACTTTCCACTCAATCAGCCCCAGCATTTT. Drawing the rest from reference TRBV5-5 and TRBJ1-5, the complete variable domain is DAGVTQSPTHLIKTRGQQVTLRCSPISGHKSVSWYQQVLGQGPQFIFQYYEKEERGRGNFPDRFSARQFPNYSSELNVNALLLGDSALYLCASSRDFPLNQPQHFGDGTRLSIL.

The J gene is TRBJ2-5, the V gene TRBV5-6, with 7 positions matching TRBD1. Germline V gene data show CDR1 as SGHDT and CDR2 as YYEEEE. V shed 4 bases and J 1 base; nucleotides not matched to a gene: 4. The CDR3 length is 14 residues. The CDR3 DNA sequence: TGTGCCAGCAGCCTCCGGGACAGCCAAGAGACCCAGTACTTC. As protein: CASSLRDSQETQYF.

The V gene is TRBV11-2, the J gene TRBJ2-5; tentatively, D is TRBD2 (5 bases). V lost 1 base and J 2 bases, leaving 5 bases between the germline ends. The CDR3 contains 13 residues. CDR1 is SGHAT, CDR2 FQNNGV, per germline. Here the CDR3 DNA reads TGTGCCAGCAGCTTAGGGAGGCAAGAGACCCAGTACTTC. Protein: CASSLGRQETQYF.

The rearrangement joins TRBV4-1 to TRBJ2-5, with 9 positions matching TRBD1. The J call is uncertain, as TRBJ2-7 better fits the DNA end. The germline V gene has CDR1 MGHRA and CDR2 YSYEKL. The CDR3 has 15 residues. DNA of the CDR3: TGCGCCAGCAGCCAAGCCGGGACAGGGACCTACGAGCAGTACTTC. This codes for CASSQAGTGTYEQYF.

The chain recombines TRBV14 with TRBJ2-7; TRBD2 aligns across 12 bases. Germline trimming cut 2 bases from V and 7 bases from J; bases unmatched to any gene: 18. The CDR3 is made up of 19 amino acids. Germline loops: CDR1 SGHDN, CDR2 FVKESK. The CDR3 sequence is CASSQPGLAGLSPVGEQYF. The CDR3 nucleotides are TGTGCCAGCAGCCAACCGGGACTAGCGGGTCTTTCCCCGGTGGGGGAGCAGTACTTC.

This chain's CDR3 is CASSALTGETQYF. For the CDR3, the DNA is TGTGCCAGCTCAGCACTAACGGGAGAGACCCAGTACTTC. The chain couples TRBV18 to TRBJ2-5; D is undetermined. With 5 bases removed from V and 4 bases from J, the gap between germline ends came to 11 bases. The CDR3 length is 13 residues. From germline, CDR1 is KGHSH and CDR2 LQKENI.

This chain links TRBV27 with TRBJ2-1, with 12 bases identical to TRBD2. V trimming: 6 bases; J trimming: 2 bases; junction bases outside the gene matches: 5. CDR1 is MNHEY and CDR2 is SMNVEV in the germline V gene (reference sequence). This CDR3 spans 16 amino acids. The CDR3 DNA reads TGTGCCAGCAGCCTGAGACTAGCGGGAGCCTACAATGAGCAGTTCTTC. Protein sequence: CASSLRLAGAYNEQFF.

This clone was recorded once. The rearrangement uses TRBV15 and TRBJ2-7; 8 bases fit TRBD1. CDR3 length: 15 residues. CDR1 is LNHNV, CDR2 YYDKDF, per germline (reference sequence). The ends lost 6 bases at V and 0 bases at J; junction bases unmatched: 7. As DNA, the CDR3 is TGTGCCACCAGTCCCGACAGGGGACCCTCCTACGAGCAGTACTTC. Encoded protein: CATSPDRGPSYEQYF. Full variable domain (missing parts from reference TRBV15 and TRBJ2-7): DAMVIQNPRYQVTQFGKPVTLSCSQTLNHNVMYWYQQKSSQAPKLLFHYYDKDFNNEADTPDNFQSRRPNTSFCFLDIRSPGLGDTAMYLCATSPDRGPSYEQYFGPGTRLTVT.

The rearrangement links TRBV29-1 to TRBJ2-7; maybe TRBD1 (5 bases). The CDR3 is made up of 16 amino acids. CDR1 is SQVTM and CDR2 is ANQGSEA in the germline V gene. V was trimmed by 0 bases and J by 0 bases, leaving 15 bases between them. CDR3 bases: TGCAGCGTTGAAGATATGGTAGGGGTGAGCTCCTACGAGCAGTACTTC. It yields the protein CSVEDMVGVSSYEQYF.

The rearrangement uses TRBV28 and TRBJ2-2; 9 bases fit TRBD1. The CDR3 spans 14 residues. V was pared by 2 bases and J by 13 bases, with 8 bases of the junction left unmatched. Germline CDR1 and CDR2: MDHEN and SYDVKM. DNA of the CDR3: TGTGCCAGCAGTTTAAGGACAGGGGCGGCGGGGCTGTTTTTT. This translates into CASSLRTGAAGLFF.

This chain joins TRBV12-5 and TRBJ2-2, with D tentatively TRBD1 (5 bases). CDR1 LGHNT and CDR2 FRNRAP come from the germline V gene. V lost 3 bases, J lost 0 bases, and 11 bases lay in between. The CDR3 sequence is 16 residues long. The CDR3 is CASGFTAGSNTGELFF. The CDR3 region has the DNA TGTGCTAGTGGTTTTACTGCAGGGTCGAACACCGGGGAGCTGTTTTTT.

The J gene is TRBJ2-7, the V gene TRBV28, with 7 bases that match TRBD2. V was clipped by 1 base and J by 1 base; unmatched bases: 7. Germline loops: CDR1 MDHEN, CDR2 SYDVKM. The CDR3 length is 16 residues. The CDR3 DNA is TGTGCCAGCAGTTTATTGATCCTAGCGGATTCCTACGAGCAGTACTTC. The encoded protein is CASSLLILADSYEQYF.

Here the CDR3 reads CASSPGGGDHTEAFF. DNA for the CDR3: TGCGCCAGCAGCCCGGGAGGGGGCGATCACACTGAAGCTTTCTTT. The chain is built from TRBV4-1 and TRBJ1-1, with TRBD1 identical over 7 bases. This CDR3 has 15 residues. Per the germline V gene, CDR1 is MGHRA and CDR2 is YSYEKL. V was pared by 4 bases and J by 3 bases, with 8 bases of the junction left unmatched.

The rearrangement joins TRBV4-2 to TRBJ2-1; 7 bases are shared with TRBD2. Unmatched junction bases numbered 5, after V lost 1 base and J lost 5 bases. Germline assignment: CDR1 LGHNA and CDR2 YNFKEQ. This CDR3 spans 15 amino acids. The CDR3 DNA follows: TGTGCCAGCAGCCAAGGTGCTAGCGGAAACAATGAGCAGTTCTTC. Its translation: CASSQGASGNNEQFF.

CDR3 DNA: TGCAGCGCCCTGGTCAGAGCGAAGAACACTGAAGCTTTCTTT. Translation: CSALVRAKNTEAFF. The gene calls are TRBV29-1 and TRBJ1-1; D is undetermined. Trimming took 7 bases from V and 1 from J, leaving 16 bases between them. Germline assignment: CDR1 SQVTM and CDR2 ANQGSEA. The CDR3 has 14 residues.

V and J are TRBV6-1 and TRBJ1-5, with D possibly TRBD1 on 5 matching bases. V lost 1 base, J lost 2 bases, and 15 bases lay in between. This CDR3 has 17 residues. The germline gives CDR1 MNHNS, CDR2 SASEGT. CDR3 sequence: CASSEEAGTGRNQPQHF. Here the CDR3 DNA reads TGTGCCAGCAGTGAAGAAGCAGGGACTGGGCGCAATCAGCCCCAGCATTTT.

V and J are TRBV19 and TRBJ1-5; D ambiguous. CDR1 is LNHDA, CDR2 SQIVND, per germline (reference sequence). This CDR3 has 16 amino acids. Trimming pared 2 bases from V and 0 bases from J, leaving 11 bases between. CDR3 residues: CASSISSVYSNQPQHF. The CDR3 DNA follows: TGTGCCAGTAGTATATCGTCGGTTTATAGCAATCAGCCCCAGCATTTT.

Comment on this clone: The same CDR3 is also encoded by other DNA sequences in this sample. The chain combines TRBV7-9 with TRBJ2-5, with 7 nucleotides matching TRBD1. The CDR3 is made up of 14 amino acids. In germline, CDR1 is SEHNR, CDR2 FQNEAQ (reference sequence). Trimming took 4 bases from V and 1 from J; bases not matched to a gene: 3. The CDR3: CASSSGQAQETQYF. In nucleotides, the CDR3 is TGTGCCAGCAGCTCAGGACAGGCCCAAGAGACCCAGTACTTC.

V is TRBV5-6 and J is TRBJ1-5, with a tentative D call TRBD1 (5 bases). Trimming stripped 7 bases from V and 1 base from J, with 15 bases between. There are 15 residues in the CDR3. Germline V gene data show CDR1 as SGHDT and CDR2 as YYEEEE. The CDR3 DNA reads TGTGCCAGCGCCCGGGGGGGAGAAAGCAATCAGCCCCAGCATTTT. Translation: CASARGGESNQPQHF.